One and the same sample provided the 5 T cell receptor beta chains below, sequenced in a study of blood T cell repertoires in COVID-19 (TCRdb year 2020). The library was made by the immunoSEQ multiplex PCR assay. TCRdb mirrors the immuneACCESS table, restricted to in-frame sequences. Some clones are absent from its copies; in checked studies, under half trace to an unresolved V gene, and the reason for the others is unknown. This sample gives about 430,000 clones in total; 70% to 90% of them show up just once. Of the sample, approximately 1.5% is held by the ten largest clones. The material sequenced was PBMCs or T cells enriched from blood (not recorded which). These receptors all stem from a woman under 30 who had been exposed to COVID-19.

This clone was picked up a small number of times. The chain carries TRBV3-1 (or the pseudogene TRBV3-2) and TRBJ2-5, with 14 nucleotides matching TRBD2. The CDR3 has 17 amino acids. V lost 3 bases and J lost 5; bases outside the gene matches: 8. From germline, CDR1 is LGHDT and CDR2 YNNKEL (reference sequence). The CDR3 sequence is CASSQATSGGGLETQYF. The CDR3 coding sequence is TGTGCCAGCAGCCAGGCGACTAGCGGGGGGGGATTGGAGACCCAGTACTTC.

This clone has a single count. The V and J genes are TRBV28 and TRBJ2-2; D gene ambiguous. The germline V and J ends were trimmed by 6 bases and 4 bases, with 18 bases remaining between them. This CDR3 contains 16 residues. The germline CDR1 and CDR2 sequences are MDHEN and SYDVKM. DNA of the CDR3: TGTGCCAGCAGGAGATCGACCCCGCTAGTCACCGGGGAGCTGTTTTTT. Translated, it gives CASRRSTPLVTGELFF.

V gene TRBV5-4 combines with J gene TRBJ2-5; 7 bases agree with TRBD1. Germline trimming cut 1 base from V and 2 bases from J; bases unmatched to any gene: 5. Germline V gene sequence: CDR1 SGHNT, CDR2 YYREEE (reference sequence). This CDR3 region has 15 residues. The CDR3 protein is CASSLPGTVQETQYF. The CDR3 coding sequence is TGTGCCAGCAGCTTGCCAGGGACAGTTCAAGAGACCCAGTACTTC. Complete variable domain (other parts from reference TRBV5-4 and TRBJ2-5): ETGVTQSPTHLIKTRGQQVTLRCSSQSGHNTVSWYQQALGQGPQFIFQYYREEENGRGNFPPRFSGLQFPNYSSELNVNALELDDSALYLCASSLPGTVQETQYFGPGTRLLVL.

V gene TRBV3-1 (or the pseudogene TRBV3-2) combines with J gene TRBJ2-2, with 9 bases that match TRBD2. The CDR3 consists of 16 residues. The germline gives CDR1 LGHDT, CDR2 YNNKEL (reference sequence). J lost 5 bases, V lost 1 base, and 5 bases had no gene match. Written as DNA, the CDR3 is TGTGCCAGCAGCCAAGGGCTAGCGGGAAAGACCGGGGAGCTGTTTTTT. It yields the protein CASSQGLAGKTGELFF.

The chain recombines TRBV28 with TRBJ1-6; the match to TRBD1 covers 10 bases. The CDR3 consists of 15 residues. Germline assignment: CDR1 MDHEN and CDR2 SYDVKM. With 5 bases clipped from V and 10 bases from J, the junction kept 8 bases outside the gene matches. The CDR3 protein is CASSHSGTGVSPLHF. CDR3 bases: TGTGCCAGCAGTCACTCCGGGACAGGGGTCTCACCCCTCCACTTT.